These 18 T cell receptor beta chains came from one sample sequenced in a study of T cell responses to AZD1222 COVID-19 vaccine. Assay used: immunoSEQ multiplex PCR; TCRdb lists only in-frame clones, some missing. The top ten hold 17% of the sample, which has 66,000 or so clones, about 88% seen once. The sample here was peripheral blood, taken on day 0 of AZD1222 vaccination. The receptors here all came from an adult in good health.

The genes are TRBV7-9 and TRBJ2-2; D not certain. CDR1 is SEHNR and CDR2 is FQNEAQ in the germline V gene (reference sequence). The ends were cut back, 5 bases at V and 4 bases at J, with 17 bases in the middle. CDR3 length: 16 residues. The CDR3, as DNA: TGTGCCAGCAGCGCCTGGGATTTTCACTCCACCGGGGAGCTGTTTTTT. Residues: CASSAWDFHSTGELFF.

This clone was detected only once. The chain employs TRBV4-2 and TRBJ2-3; maybe TRBD2 (5 bases). CDR3 length: 17 amino acids. The V gene's germline CDR1 is LGHNA and CDR2 YNFKEQ. V shed 1 base and J shed 1 base, with 15 bases lying between them. In nucleotides, the CDR3 is TGTGCCAGCAGCCAAGTCGTGAGGGCCCTCCGCACAGATACGCAGTATTTT. It specifies CASSQVVRALRTDTQYF.

The rearrangement uses TRBV19 and TRBJ2-7; TRBD1 agrees at 8 bases. Germline V CDR1 and CDR2: LNHDA, SQIVND (reference sequence). With V trimmed by 6 bases and J by 2 bases, 3 bases remained unmatched. This CDR3 region has 13 residues. The CDR3 DNA is TGTGCCAGTAGCGACAGGGGAGCCTACGAGCAGTACTTC. Its translation: CASSDRGAYEQYF.

This clone has a single count. The chain joins TRBV10-2 to TRBJ2-7; 8 positions agree with TRBD1. CDR1 and CDR2 (germline): WSHSY, SAAADI. V gave up 2 bases and J gave up 3 bases; unmatched junction bases: 3. This CDR3 is built from 14 residues. CDR3 nucleotide sequence: TGCGCCAGCAGTGAGACAGGGGGTTTCTACGAGCAGTACTTC. It is translated as CASSETGGFYEQYF.

The chain is built from TRBV16 and TRBJ2-3; D ambiguous. There are 16 residues in the CDR3. V lost 4 bases and J lost 0, with 14 bases in between. Looked up from germline, CDR1 is KGHSY and CDR2 is FQNENV. The CDR3: CASSPLDGLSTDTQYF. The CDR3 nucleotides read TGTGCCAGCAGCCCGCTGGACGGGCTAAGCACAGATACGCAGTATTTT.

V and J are TRBV19 and TRBJ2-7; weak D call: TRBD1 (6 bases). CDR1 LNHDA and CDR2 SQIVND come from the germline V gene (reference sequence). V was pared by 6 bases and J by 3 bases, with 15 bases between. The CDR3 has 14 amino acids. CDR3 sequence reads: CASSSTDRIYEQYF. In nucleotides, the CDR3 is TGTGCCAGTAGCTCCACCGACAGGATCTACGAGCAGTACTTC.

The genes are TRBV6-5 and TRBJ1-1; tentative D call: TRBD1 (6 bases). Germline V gene data show CDR1 as MNHEY and CDR2 as SVGAGI. This CDR3 spans 15 amino acids. Between the trimmed V and J ends, which lost 5 bases and 7 bases, there was a span of 20 bases. The CDR3 DNA follows: TGTGCCAGCAGTCCGTGGGGGGGGCGTCGGAATGAAGCTTTCTTT. It yields the protein CASSPWGGRRNEAFF.

The V and J genes are TRBV2 and TRBJ2-2; no firm D call. The CDR3 totals 15 residues. Germline lookup yields CDR1 SNHLY and CDR2 FYNNEI. Deletions cut 6 bases from V and 0 bases from J, with 11 bases between. CDR3 region: CASSATRTNTGELFF. CDR3 nucleotide sequence: TGTGCCAGCAGCGCGACCAGGACGAACACCGGGGAGCTGTTTTTT.

The rearrangement uses TRBV5-8 and TRBJ2-1; 10 bases line up with TRBD2. Trimming took 0 bases from V and 5 from J; bases not matched to a gene: 2. CDR1 is SGHTS, CDR2 YDEGEE, per germline. The length of the CDR3 is 15 residues. As DNA, the CDR3 is TGTGCCAGCAGCTTGGGGACTAGCGGTGACAATGAGCAGTTCTTC. This encodes CASSLGTSGDNEQFF.

This chain uses TRBV6-1 with TRBJ1-2; D unresolved. Trimming took 0 bases from V and 5 from J, leaving 13 bases between them. Germline V gene data show CDR1 as MNHNS and CDR2 as SASEGT. This CDR3 region has 15 residues. CDR3 residues: CASSEALDPFYGYTF. The CDR3 bases are TGTGCCAGCAGTGAAGCACTCGACCCATTTTATGGCTACACCTTC.

The rearrangement links TRBV7-9 to TRBJ1-6, with 9 nucleotides matching TRBD1. Trimming removed 1 base from V and 9 bases from J; junction bases left unmatched: 13. The CDR3 covers 18 residues. Germline assignment: CDR1 SEHNR and CDR2 FQNEAQ (reference sequence). In DNA, the CDR3 is TGTGCCAGCAGCTTAGGCCGGACAGGGGAGTTTTTTGGTTCACCCCTCCACTTT. Its translation is CASSLGRTGEFFGSPLHF.

The chain has TRBV6-2 or TRBV6-3 and TRBJ1-6, with no clear D. The V end was cut by 0 bases, the J end by 13 bases, with 10 bases between. The CDR3 extends over 13 amino acids. Germline lookup yields CDR1 MNHEY and CDR2 SVGEGT. CDR3 DNA: TGTGCCAGCAGTTACTCGGTGCTAGGGCCCCTCCACTTT. This gives the protein CASSYSVLGPLHF.

The chain carries TRBV15 and TRBJ1-4, with unresolved D. Germline values: CDR1 LNHNV, CDR2 YYDKDF (reference sequence). V lost 0 bases and J 2 bases, leaving 10 bases between the germline ends. CDR3 length: 16 residues. The CDR3 loop is CATSRDLGSTNEKLFF. The CDR3 DNA is TGTGCCACCAGCAGAGATCTCGGGAGTACTAATGAAAAACTGTTTTTT.

This chain connects TRBV5-1 to TRBJ2-7; D remains ambiguous. Germline CDR1 and CDR2: SGHRS and YFSETQ. Trimming cost V 0 bases and J 3 bases, with 7 bases left between them. The CDR3 covers 13 residues. CDR3 sequence: CASSLGSLYEQYF. CDR3 coding DNA: TGCGCCAGCAGCTTGGGCTCGCTCTACGAGCAGTACTTC.

The genes are TRBV7-3 and TRBJ2-5; D could derive from TRBD1 or TRBD2 (5 bases each). CDR3 size: 13 residues. Trimming cost V 5 bases and J 5 bases, with 12 bases left between them. CDR1 and CDR2 (germline): SGHTA, FQGTGA. Written as DNA, the CDR3 is TGTGCCAGCAGCCCGGGGCAGTTGGAGACCCAGTACTTC. It translates to CASSPGQLETQYF.

The V and J genes are TRBV3-1 (or the pseudogene TRBV3-2) and TRBJ1-6; TRBD1 is a possible D gene (5 bases). There are 14 residues in the CDR3. Trimming removed 4 bases at V and 9 bases at J, with 13 bases between. Germline CDR1 and CDR2: LGHDT and YNNKEL (reference sequence). The CDR3 spells CASSLTGGTSPLHF. Here the CDR3 DNA reads TGTGCCAGCAGCCTCACAGGCGGAACTTCACCCCTCCACTTT.

The table lists this clone with a few counts. The chain is built from TRBV29-1 and TRBJ1-3, with D unclear. Germline CDR1 is SQVTM and CDR2 is ANQGSEA. Between the trimmed V and J ends, which lost 4 bases and 0 bases, there was a span of 4 bases. The CDR3 contains 12 residues. This CDR3 reads CSVVTSGNTIYF. CDR3 nucleotide sequence: TGCAGCGTTGTTACCTCTGGAAACACCATATATTTT.

This clone was seen only a few times. V gene TRBV24-1 combines with J gene TRBJ1-5, with D maybe TRBD1 (6 bases). Trimming took 4 bases from V and 3 from J, leaving 21 bases between them. The CDR3 length is 18 residues. Germline assignment: CDR1 KGHDR and CDR2 SFDVKD. The CDR3 sequence is CATSDRRGTGENNQPQHF. CDR3 bases: TGTGCCACCAGTGACCGGAGGGGGACCGGCGAAAACAATCAGCCCCAGCATTTT.